One sample yielded the 10 T cell receptor beta chains listed below, sequenced in a study of blood T cells in healthy people across ages. Through a sample-barcoded 5' primer and a J-beta primer mix, a second PCR was run for roughly 6 to 12 cycles. TCRdb itself ran the 5' RACE reads through MiXCR, one entry per CDR3 protein. The table records around 1,600,000 distinct CDR3 sequences, around 40% of them present only once. What was sequenced was blood. These receptors all stem from a woman younger than 35 in good health.

This clonotype has more than one count but fewer than ten. J is TRBJ1-5 and V is TRBV7-8; 8 nucleotides agree with TRBD1. The V gene end was trimmed by 1 base and the J gene end by 3 bases; junction bases not matched to a gene: 5. Germline CDR1 SGHVS, CDR2 FQNEAQ. This CDR3 has 16 amino acids. The CDR3 spells CASSLGRTGINQPQHF. CDR3 bases: TGTGCCAGCAGCTTAGGGAGGACAGGGATCAATCAGCCCCAGCATTTT.

This chain links TRBV20-1 with TRBJ2-4, with TRBD1 identical over 8 bases. The germline V gene has CDR1 DFQATT and CDR2 SNEGSKA (reference sequence). The CDR3 extends over 16 amino acids. V lost 0 bases, J lost 1 base, and 5 bases stayed unmatched. Here the CDR3 reads CSARDIRQGAKNIQYF. The CDR3 coding sequence is TGCAGTGCTAGAGACATCAGACAGGGGGCCAAAAACATTCAGTACTTC.

The rearrangement joins TRBV27 to TRBJ1-5, with 7 bases lining up with TRBD1. The ends lost 6 bases at V and 0 bases at J; junction bases unmatched: 5. CDR1 MNHEY and CDR2 SMNVEV come from the germline V gene (reference sequence). This CDR3 contains 15 residues. This chain's CDR3 is CASRTGTVSNQPQHF. The CDR3, as DNA: TGTGCCAGCAGAACCGGGACAGTTAGCAATCAGCCCCAGCATTTT.

This clonotype was observed a few times. The V and J genes are TRBV27 and TRBJ2-1; D not resolved. The germline gives CDR1 MNHEY, CDR2 SMNVEV (reference sequence). V was clipped by 5 bases and J by 2 bases, with 19 bases between them. The CDR3 is 17 amino acids. DNA of the CDR3: TGTGCCAGCAGTCCTAACCCCCGTATACTAACCTACAATGAGCAGTTCTTC. Protein: CASSPNPRILTYNEQFF.

This clonotype was counted a few times. V usage is TRBV12-3 or TRBV12-4 and J usage is TRBJ1-2; D gene ambiguous. V lost 5 bases, J lost 6 bases, and 19 bases lay in between. This CDR3 comprises 15 residues. The DNA of the CDR3 is TGTGCCAGCAGTACCCTAACGGGTCGGGTCGATGGCTACACCTTC. This codes for CASSTLTGRVDGYTF.

This clonotype turned up a few times. V gene TRBV25-1 combines with J gene TRBJ1-6, with D hard to call. Trimming removed 3 bases from V and 8 bases from J, with 5 bases in between. This CDR3 has 12 amino acids. Germline V CDR1 and CDR2: MGHDK, SYGVNS. CDR3 bases: TGTGCCAGCAGTGATGGTTATTCACCCCTCCACTTT. Its protein is CASSDGYSPLHF.

The genes are TRBV5-5 and TRBJ1-1; 7 bases fit TRBD1. J was trimmed by 11 bases and V by 0 bases; bases with no gene match: 4. CDR3 length equals 12 residues. Germline V gives CDR1 SGHKS, CDR2 YYEKEE (reference sequence). CDR3 coding DNA: TGTGCCAGCAGCTTGGGCAGGGGGTACGCTTTCTTT. Translated, it gives CASSLGRGYAFF. The whole variable domain, remainder taken from reference TRBV5-5 and TRBJ1-1, is DAGVTQSPTHLIKTRGQQVTLRCSPISGHKSVSWYQQVLGQGPQFIFQYYEKEERGRGNFPDRFSARQFPNYSSELNVNALLLGDSALYLCASSLGRGYAFFGQGTRLTVV.

V usage is TRBV7-8 and J usage is TRBJ2-5; 9 positions agree with TRBD2. Unmatched junction bases numbered 9, after V lost 2 bases and J lost 5 bases. From germline, CDR1 is SGHVS and CDR2 FQNEAQ. The CDR3 totals 16 residues. CDR3 coding DNA: TGTGCCAGCAGCTTAAATAGCGGGGGCGGAGGGGAGACCCAGTACTTC. Amino acids: CASSLNSGGGGETQYF. The entire variable domain, with the rest obtained from reference TRBV7-8 and TRBJ2-5, is as follows: GAGVSQSPRYKVAKRGQDVALRCDPISGHVSLFWYQQALGQGPEFLTYFQNEAQLDKSGLPSDRFFAERPEGSVSTLKIQRTQQEDSAVYLCASSLNSGGGGETQYFGPGTRLLVL.

The gene calls are TRBV7-2 and TRBJ2-1; the D is unclear. The germline gives CDR1 SGHTA, CDR2 FQGNSA. The CDR3 loop spans 16 amino acids. Deletions cut 2 bases from V and 6 bases from J, with 17 bases between. CDR3 bases: TGTGCCAGCAGCTTATCCGGCTCCTCAACCCTCAATGAGCAGTTCTTC. Translation gives CASSLSGSSTLNEQFF.

A note on this clonotype: A junction boundary mismatches the germline segment, possibly from a read error. The V and J genes are TRBV9 and TRBJ2-3, with 14 bases identical to TRBD2. Germline V gene sequence: CDR1 SGDLS, CDR2 YYNGEE. The length of the CDR3 is 21 residues. The CDR3 region is CASSVGPHGGLAGASTGTQYF. The DNA for the CDR3 is TGTGCCAGCAGCGTCGGTCCACACGGGGGACTAGCGGGAGCTAGCACAGGTACGCAGTATTTT.